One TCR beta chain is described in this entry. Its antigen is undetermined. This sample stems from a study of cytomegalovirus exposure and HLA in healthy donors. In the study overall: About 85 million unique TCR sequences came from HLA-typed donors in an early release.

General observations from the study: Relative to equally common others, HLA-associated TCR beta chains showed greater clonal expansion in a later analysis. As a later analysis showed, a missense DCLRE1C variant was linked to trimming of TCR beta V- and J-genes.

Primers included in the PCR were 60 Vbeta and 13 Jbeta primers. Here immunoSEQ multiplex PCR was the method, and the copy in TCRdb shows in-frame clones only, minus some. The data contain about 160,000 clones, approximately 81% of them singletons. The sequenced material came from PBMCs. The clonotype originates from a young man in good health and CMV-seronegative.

The CDR3 DNA reads as TGCGCCAGCAGCCAGGGGAGTAGCTATGGCTACACCTTC. Encoded protein: CASSQGSSYGYTF. The chain links TRBV4-3 to TRBJ1-2, with no clear D. Germline V gene lookup returns CDR1 LGHNA and CDR2 YSLEER. The CDR3 loop spans 13 amino acids. V was clipped by 3 bases and J by 4 bases, with 9 bases between them.